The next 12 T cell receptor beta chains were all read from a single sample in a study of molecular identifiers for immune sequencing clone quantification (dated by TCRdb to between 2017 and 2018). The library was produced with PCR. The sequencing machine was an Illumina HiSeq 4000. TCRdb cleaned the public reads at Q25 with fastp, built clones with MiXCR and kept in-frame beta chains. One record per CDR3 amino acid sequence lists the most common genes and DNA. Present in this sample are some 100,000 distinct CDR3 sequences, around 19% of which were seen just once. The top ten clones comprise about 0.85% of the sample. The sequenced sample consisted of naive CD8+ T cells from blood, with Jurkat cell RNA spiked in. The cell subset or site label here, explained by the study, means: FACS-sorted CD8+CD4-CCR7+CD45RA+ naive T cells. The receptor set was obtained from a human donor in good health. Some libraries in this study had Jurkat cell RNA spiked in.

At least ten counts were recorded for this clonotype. CDR3 amino acids: CSAPRVLNYQETQYF. The CDR3 region has the DNA TGCAGTGCCCCGAGGGTCTTAAATTACCAAGAGACCCAGTACTTC. J is TRBJ2-5 and V is TRBV20-1; possibly TRBD2 for D (5 bases). Germline assignment: CDR1 DFQATT and CDR2 SNEGSKA (reference sequence). The CDR3 length is 15 residues. V shed 6 bases and J shed 0 bases, with 17 bases lying between them.

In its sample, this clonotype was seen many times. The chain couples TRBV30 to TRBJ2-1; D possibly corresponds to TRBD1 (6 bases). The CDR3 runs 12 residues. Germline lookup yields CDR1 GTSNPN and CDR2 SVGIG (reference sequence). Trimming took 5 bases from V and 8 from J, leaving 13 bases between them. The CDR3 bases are TGTGCCTGGGGAGACAGGTCTCATGAGCAGTTCTTC. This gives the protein CAWGDRSHEQFF.

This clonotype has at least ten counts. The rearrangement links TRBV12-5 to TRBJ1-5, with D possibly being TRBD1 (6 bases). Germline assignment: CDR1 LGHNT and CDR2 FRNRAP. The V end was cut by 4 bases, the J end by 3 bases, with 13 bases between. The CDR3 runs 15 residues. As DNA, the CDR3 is TGTGCTAGTGGTTCTGGACAGTCTTTCAATCAGCCCCAGCATTTT. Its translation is CASGSGQSFNQPQHF. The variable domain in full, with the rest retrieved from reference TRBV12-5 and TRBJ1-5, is DARVTQTPRHKVTEMGQEVTMRCQPILGHNTVFWYRQTMMQGLELLAYFRNRAPLDDSGMPKDRFSAEMPDATLATLKIQPSEPRDSAVYFCASGSGQSFNQPQHFGDGTRLSIL.

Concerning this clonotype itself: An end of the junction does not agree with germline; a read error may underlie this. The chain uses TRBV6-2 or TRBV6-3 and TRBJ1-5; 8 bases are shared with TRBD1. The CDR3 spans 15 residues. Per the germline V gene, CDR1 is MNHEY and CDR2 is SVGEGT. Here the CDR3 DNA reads TGTGCCAGCAATGAGGCAGGGGGCTACGTTCAGCCCCAGAATTTT. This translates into CASNEAGGYVQPQNF.

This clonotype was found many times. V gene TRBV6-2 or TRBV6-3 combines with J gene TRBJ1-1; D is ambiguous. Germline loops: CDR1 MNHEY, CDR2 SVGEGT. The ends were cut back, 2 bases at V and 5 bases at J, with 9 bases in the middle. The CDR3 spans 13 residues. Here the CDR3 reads CASSYGLGTEAFF. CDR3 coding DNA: TGTGCCAGCAGTTACGGCTTGGGGACTGAAGCTTTCTTT.

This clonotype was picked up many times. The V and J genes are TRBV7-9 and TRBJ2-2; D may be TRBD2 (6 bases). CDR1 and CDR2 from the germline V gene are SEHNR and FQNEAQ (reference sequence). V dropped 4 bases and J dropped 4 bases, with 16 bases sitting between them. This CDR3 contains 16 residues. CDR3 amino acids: CASSSPGPGGTGELFF. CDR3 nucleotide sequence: TGTGCCAGCAGCTCTCCGGGACCCGGGGGCACCGGGGAGCTGTTTTTT.

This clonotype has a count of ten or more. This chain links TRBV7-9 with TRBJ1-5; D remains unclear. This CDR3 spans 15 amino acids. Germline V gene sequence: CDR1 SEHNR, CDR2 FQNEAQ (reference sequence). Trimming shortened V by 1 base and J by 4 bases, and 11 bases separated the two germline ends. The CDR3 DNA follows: TGTGCCAGCAGCTTAGACATCCACCCTAATCAGCCCCAGCATTTT. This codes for CASSLDIHPNQPQHF.

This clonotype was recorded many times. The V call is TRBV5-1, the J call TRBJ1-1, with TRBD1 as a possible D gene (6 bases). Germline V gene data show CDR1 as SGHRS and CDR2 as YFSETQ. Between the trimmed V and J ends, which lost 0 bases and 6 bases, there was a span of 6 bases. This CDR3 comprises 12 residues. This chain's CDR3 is CASSLGGPEAFF. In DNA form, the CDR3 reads TGCGCCAGCAGCTTGGGGGGGCCTGAAGCTTTCTTT.

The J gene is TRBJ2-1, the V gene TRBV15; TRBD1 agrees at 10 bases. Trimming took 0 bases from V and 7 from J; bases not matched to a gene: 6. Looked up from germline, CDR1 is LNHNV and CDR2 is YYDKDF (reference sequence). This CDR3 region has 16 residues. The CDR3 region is CATSRERDRGGNEQFF. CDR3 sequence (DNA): TGTGCCACCAGCAGAGAAAGGGACAGGGGTGGAAATGAGCAGTTCTTC.

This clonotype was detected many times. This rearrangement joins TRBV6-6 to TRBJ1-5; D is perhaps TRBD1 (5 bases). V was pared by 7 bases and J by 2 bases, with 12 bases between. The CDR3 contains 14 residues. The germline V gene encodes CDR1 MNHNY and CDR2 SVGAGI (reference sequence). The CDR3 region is CASTQGGGNQPQHF. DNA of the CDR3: TGTGCCAGCACCCAGGGCGGCGGCAATCAGCCCCAGCATTTT.

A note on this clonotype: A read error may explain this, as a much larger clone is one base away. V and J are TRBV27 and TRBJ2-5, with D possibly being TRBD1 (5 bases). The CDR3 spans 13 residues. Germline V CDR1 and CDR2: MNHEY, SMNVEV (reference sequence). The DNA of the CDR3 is TGTGCCTGCAGTTTAGGGGTCCTGGAGACCCAGTACTTC. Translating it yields CACSLGVLETQYF.

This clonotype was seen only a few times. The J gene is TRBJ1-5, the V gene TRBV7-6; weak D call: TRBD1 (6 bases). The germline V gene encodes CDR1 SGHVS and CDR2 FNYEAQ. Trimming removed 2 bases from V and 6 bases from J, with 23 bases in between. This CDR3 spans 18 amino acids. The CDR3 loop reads CASSLLPGGNRESQPQHF. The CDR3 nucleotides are TGTGCCAGCAGCTTACTCCCGGGGGGGAACAGGGAGAGTCAGCCCCAGCATTTT.